The 26 T cell receptor beta chains reported below all come from one sample, sequenced in a study of cytomegalovirus exposure and HLA in healthy donors. The repertoire was sequenced with immunoSEQ multiplex PCR; TCRdb's copy has only in-frame clones and lacks some. The sample has about 56,000 clones, about 92% seen once. Material for sequencing was PBMCs. Receptors were obtained from a woman aged 18-30 years in good health and CMV-seropositive.

This sequence joins TRBV19 and TRBJ1-5; D is undetermined. The germline V and J ends were trimmed by 2 bases and 9 bases, with 14 bases remaining between them. Germline V CDR1 and CDR2: LNHDA, SQIVND (reference sequence). This CDR3 has 14 residues. DNA for the CDR3: TGTGCCAGTAGTATACAGAATCTGCGGAGGCCCCAGCATTTT. Translated: CASSIQNLRRPQHF.

This chain links TRBV2 with TRBJ1-2; D is uncertain. Germline lookup yields CDR1 SNHLY and CDR2 FYNNEI. This CDR3 region has 11 residues. V lost 7 bases and J lost 5, with 8 bases in between. CDR3 sequence: CASTPKYGYTF. The CDR3 bases are TGTGCCAGCACCCCCAAATATGGCTACACCTTC.

The V and J genes are TRBV6-5 and TRBJ1-6; a weak D match, TRBD1 (6 bases). The V and J ends lost 6 bases and 7 bases respectively, with 13 bases between them. Germline assignment: CDR1 MNHEY and CDR2 SVGAGI. The CDR3 has 14 amino acids. The CDR3 nucleotides read TGTGCCAGCAGCCCAGGGGTCTGGAATTCACCCCTCCACTTT. Protein sequence: CASSPGVWNSPLHF.

This rearrangement joins TRBV7-9 to TRBJ1-2; 7 bases agree with TRBD1. The CDR3 has 13 amino acids. With 4 bases clipped from V and 2 bases from J, the junction kept 1 base outside the gene matches. The V gene's germline CDR1 is SEHNR and CDR2 FQNEAQ (reference sequence). In DNA, the CDR3 is TGTGCCAGCAGCTCGACAGGGAACTATGGCTACACCTTC. Its translation: CASSSTGNYGYTF.

The CDR3 is CASSHVEAVKQETQYF. The CDR3 DNA is TGCGCCAGCAGCCACGTGGAGGCCGTGAAACAAGAGACCCAGTACTTC. V and J are TRBV4-1 and TRBJ2-5, with D perhaps TRBD2 (5 bases). CDR3 size: 16 residues. Trimming pared 3 bases from V and 2 bases from J, leaving 16 bases between. Germline V gene data show CDR1 as MGHRA and CDR2 as YSYEKL.

The rearrangement links TRBV19 to TRBJ1-1; no reliable D call. This CDR3 is 13 amino acids long. Trimming took off 1 base at V and 3 bases at J, with 6 bases between the two ends. Germline V CDR1 and CDR2: LNHDA, SQIVND (reference sequence). CDR3 amino acids: CASSIVRDTEAFF. CDR3 nucleotide sequence: TGTGCCAGTAGTATAGTCCGAGACACTGAAGCTTTCTTT.

The V call is TRBV7-9, the J call TRBJ1-1; the D is unclear. Germline V gene sequence: CDR1 SEHNR, CDR2 FQNEAQ (reference sequence). Deletions cut 2 bases from V and 1 base from J, with 5 bases between. The CDR3 spans 13 residues. Here the CDR3 DNA reads TGTGCCAGCAGCTTATCAGAGAACACTGAAGCTTTCTTT. It encodes CASSLSENTEAFF.

A single count supports this clone. The chain combines TRBV11-2 with TRBJ2-3; no definite D call. The V gene's germline CDR1 is SGHAT and CDR2 FQNNGV. The CDR3 is 13 amino acids. Trimming left V 4 bases short and J 2 bases short, with 7 bases between. CDR3 region: CASSSKITDTQYF. Written as DNA, the CDR3 is TGTGCCAGCAGCTCTAAAATCACAGATACGCAGTATTTT.

The J gene is TRBJ2-5, the V gene TRBV29-1, with D perhaps matching TRBD1 (7 bases). CDR3 length: 13 amino acids. Trimming pared 6 bases from V and 2 bases from J, leaving 13 bases between. From germline, CDR1 is SQVTM and CDR2 ANQGSEA. The CDR3 is CSVDQGGQETQYF. The CDR3 bases are TGCAGCGTCGACCAGGGGGGACAAGAGACCCAGTACTTC.

J is TRBJ1-1 and V is TRBV12-5; perhaps TRBD1 as D (6 bases). Germline lookup yields CDR1 LGHNT and CDR2 FRNRAP. The V and J ends lost 1 base and 1 base respectively, with 10 bases between them. The CDR3 is 15 residues long. The CDR3 bases are TGTGCTAGTGGTTTGGAACCGGGACAGAACACTGAAGCTTTCTTT. Translated: CASGLEPGQNTEAFF.

V is TRBV19 and J is TRBJ2-3, with a possible D match to TRBD2 (5 bases). CDR1 is LNHDA, CDR2 SQIVND, per germline (reference sequence). The CDR3 runs to 15 residues. V lost 6 bases and J 0 bases, leaving 13 bases between the germline ends. The CDR3 region has the DNA TGTGCCAGTAGATCTTTTCGGGGAAGCACAGATACGCAGTATTTT. Translating gives CASRSFRGSTDTQYF.

This clone was seen only once. The rearrangement joins TRBV4-1 to TRBJ2-2; 10 nucleotides match TRBD1. CDR1 is MGHRA, CDR2 YSYEKL, per germline. The CDR3 length is 16 residues. V lost 0 bases and J lost 7; bases outside the gene matches: 5. The CDR3 DNA reads TGCGCCAGCAGCCAAGAGTGGACAGGGGGGAGCGGGGAGCTGTTTTTT. Protein product: CASSQEWTGGSGELFF.

The chain carries TRBV5-6 and TRBJ2-7, with D possibly matching TRBD1 (5 bases). The CDR3 sequence is 13 residues long. Per the germline V gene, CDR1 is SGHDT and CDR2 is YYEEEE. The germline V and J ends were trimmed by 0 bases and 4 bases, with 8 bases remaining between them. The CDR3 region is CASSLGTGYEQYF. The CDR3 DNA is TGTGCCAGCAGCTTGGGAACAGGATACGAGCAGTACTTC.

The J gene is TRBJ2-1, the V gene TRBV27; D gene ambiguous. The CDR3 runs 13 residues. Germline V lookup: CDR1 MNHEY, CDR2 SMNVEV (reference sequence). Trimming left V 3 bases short and J 8 bases short, with 11 bases between. CDR3 DNA: TGTGCCAGCAGTTTTTCCCCGACACATGAGCAGTTCTTC. Translated, it gives CASSFSPTHEQFF.

This clone was seen a single time. This chain joins TRBV11-2 and TRBJ1-4; D remains unclear. Per germline, CDR1 SGHAT and CDR2 FQNNGV. V was trimmed by 5 bases and J by 0 bases, leaving 13 bases between them. The CDR3 has 16 residues. DNA for the CDR3: TGTGCCAGCAGCCCTCGCAACGGTGCAACTAATGAAAAACTGTTTTTT. Amino acid sequence: CASSPRNGATNEKLFF.

The rearrangement joins TRBV27 to TRBJ1-1; D possibly corresponds to TRBD1 (5 bases). The germline gives CDR1 MNHEY, CDR2 SMNVEV (reference sequence). CDR3 length equals 13 residues. Trimming stripped 7 bases from V and 0 bases from J, with 9 bases between. The CDR3, as DNA: TGTGCCAGCAAGGAGGGGCTGAACACTGAAGCTTTCTTT. Translation: CASKEGLNTEAFF.

This clone was seen only once. The chain uses TRBV7-2 and TRBJ2-7, with 14 nucleotides matching TRBD2. The J segment lost 2 bases and the V segment lost 5 bases, leaving 11 bases of the junction unmatched. This CDR3 contains 18 residues. Germline-derived CDR1 and CDR2 are SGHTA and FQGNSA. The DNA of the CDR3 is TGTGCCAGCAGCACACGACTAGCGGGGGGGCAAGTGGCCTACGAGCAGTACTTC. Translating gives CASSTRLAGGQVAYEQYF.

The rearrangement links TRBV18 to TRBJ2-5; D might be TRBD2 (6 bases). The CDR3 has 14 residues. Germline V gene data show CDR1 as KGHSH and CDR2 as LQKENI. Trimming shortened V by 1 base and J by 5 bases, and 11 bases separated the two germline ends. The CDR3 DNA reads TGTGCCAGCTCACCACGATCCGGAGGGGAGACCCAGTACTTC. It specifies CASSPRSGGETQYF.

The V and J genes are TRBV6-1 and TRBJ1-5; TRBD1 agrees at 7 bases. Germline V gene data show CDR1 as MNHNS and CDR2 as SASEGT. The CDR3 consists of 15 residues. V was pared by 3 bases and J by 6 bases, with 8 bases of the junction left unmatched. In nucleotides, the CDR3 is TGTGCCAGCAGTGATCCCCGACAGGGCGGTCAGCCCCAGCATTTT. Protein: CASSDPRQGGQPQHF.

The V call is TRBV6-1, the J call TRBJ2-2; D may be TRBD2 (6 bases). Trimming stripped 8 bases from V and 17 bases from J, with 24 bases between. This CDR3 is 13 amino acids long. Germline V gene data show CDR1 as MNHNS and CDR2 as SASEGT. The CDR3 reads CASLGEYTGSHFF. As DNA, the CDR3 is TGTGCCAGCTTAGGGGAGTACACCGGGAGCCACTTTTTT.

The chain combines TRBV6-1 with TRBJ1-4; TRBD1 agrees at 9 bases. CDR1 is MNHNS, CDR2 SASEGT, per germline. V lost 5 bases to trimming and J lost 8 bases; unmatched junction nucleotides: 6. This CDR3 has 14 residues. CDR3 bases: TGTGCCAGCAGTCTACAGGGGGCAGGAGAAAAACTGTTTTTT. This encodes CASSLQGAGEKLFF.

V is TRBV4-3 and J is TRBJ1-2, with 8 positions matching TRBD1. J lost 4 bases, V lost 2 bases, and 3 bases had no gene match. This CDR3 has 14 residues. Germline values: CDR1 LGHNA, CDR2 YSLEER. CDR3: CASSQQGAGYGYTF. In DNA form, the CDR3 reads TGCGCCAGCAGCCAACAGGGGGCCGGCTATGGCTACACCTTC.

The genes are TRBV6-4 and TRBJ2-5; TRBD1 aligns across 12 bases. Unmatched junction bases numbered 3, after V lost 0 bases and J lost 4 bases. In germline, CDR1 is MRHNA, CDR2 SNTAGT. This CDR3 is 16 amino acids long. The CDR3 is CASSDSAGQGAETQYF. DNA of the CDR3: TGTGCCAGCAGTGACTCAGCGGGACAGGGGGCAGAGACCCAGTACTTC.

The chain combines TRBV25-1 with TRBJ2-5, with a weak D call TRBD1 (5 bases). Germline V gene lookup returns CDR1 MGHDK and CDR2 SYGVNS. V was pared by 5 bases and J by 2 bases, with 6 bases between. The CDR3 spans 12 residues. The CDR3 DNA follows: TGTGCCAGCAGTTGGACACAAGAGACCCAGTACTTC. Translating gives CASSWTQETQYF.

The genes are TRBV27 and TRBJ2-6, with 7 bases identical to TRBD1. Looked up from germline, CDR1 is MNHEY and CDR2 is SMNVEV (reference sequence). Unmatched junction bases numbered 10, after V lost 8 bases and J lost 0 bases. The CDR3 contains 17 residues. CDR3 protein: CASAPRTGRSGANVLTF. CDR3 nucleotides: TGTGCCAGCGCCCCGCGGACAGGTCGCTCTGGGGCCAACGTCCTGACTTTC.

This clone was detected only once. The V gene is TRBV4-1, the J gene TRBJ1-3; 7 positions match TRBD1. The germline gives CDR1 MGHRA, CDR2 YSYEKL. J lost 2 bases, V lost 4 bases, and 11 bases had no gene match. The CDR3 extends over 17 amino acids. CDR3 DNA sequence: TGCGCCAGCAGCCGAGGGGTGGCGACAGGGACTGGAAACACCATATATTTT. It translates to CASSRGVATGTGNTIYF.